One and the same sample provided the 26 T cell receptor beta chains below, sequenced in a study of OX40 agonist ivuxolimab in advanced cancers. Library preparation used the immunoSEQ multiplex PCR assay. What TCRdb holds here is the immuneACCESS table cut down to in-frame rearrangements. Part of the clones is not present; checked against another copy, under half of the missing clones reflect an unresolved V gene, and the others are unexplained. The sample table records 70,000 to 80,000 clones; about 93% of these occur just once. The biggest ten clones account for about 6.6% of the sample. The sample was CD4+ or CD8+ T cells sorted from blood, taken in a trial of the OX40 agonist ivuxolimab. These receptors originate from an adult with an advanced solid tumor such as melanoma, head and neck, liver or kidney cancer.

J is TRBJ1-3 and V is TRBV7-6; D is unresolved. The CDR3 totals 13 residues. Trimming took off 1 base at V and 4 bases at J, with 5 bases between the two ends. CDR1 is SGHVS and CDR2 is FNYEAQ in the germline V gene. CDR3 coding DNA: TGTGCCAGCAGCTTAGGGTCCGGAAACACCATATATTTT. This gives the protein CASSLGSGNTIYF.

This clone has a single count. The CDR3 DNA follows: TGTGCCAGCATAGCTCTCTCCTACGAGCAGTACTTC. As protein: CASIALSYEQYF. This chain links TRBV2 with TRBJ2-7; D is uncertain. V lost 7 bases and J 0 bases, leaving 7 bases between the germline ends. Germline-derived CDR1 and CDR2 are SNHLY and FYNNEI. The CDR3 spans 12 residues.

This chain uses TRBV6-5 with TRBJ2-2; TRBD2 agrees at 10 bases. Germline trimming cut 5 bases from V and 5 bases from J; bases unmatched to any gene: 5. This CDR3 is 15 amino acids long. Germline V gene data show CDR1 as MNHEY and CDR2 as SVGAGI. CDR3 region: CASSTLAGRTGELFF. The CDR3, as DNA: TGTGCCAGCAGTACACTAGCGGGGCGGACCGGGGAGCTGTTTTTT.

The count of this clone is one. V and J are TRBV19 and TRBJ2-7; D gene uncertain. Per germline, CDR1 LNHDA and CDR2 SQIVND (reference sequence). CDR3 size: 12 residues. Trimming removed 6 bases at V and 0 bases at J, with 6 bases between. The CDR3 spells CASSPSSYEQYF. The CDR3 DNA is TGTGCCAGTAGCCCTAGCTCCTACGAGCAGTACTTC.

The genes are TRBV5-1 and TRBJ2-7; D perhaps matches TRBD1 (6 bases). The CDR3 is 13 amino acids. V was trimmed by 3 bases and J by 2 bases, leaving 9 bases between them. CDR1 is SGHRS, CDR2 YFSETQ, per germline. The CDR3 is CASSSTGTYEQYF. The CDR3 DNA reads as TGCGCCAGCAGCTCGACAGGAACCTACGAGCAGTACTTC.

The chain joins TRBV28 to TRBJ2-7; 9 nucleotides line up with TRBD2. Germline V gives CDR1 MDHEN, CDR2 SYDVKM. The CDR3 totals 14 residues. Losses at the gene ends were 3 bases for V and 3 bases for J; bases not matched to a gene: 3. The CDR3 bases are TGTGCCAGCAGTTTCGGACTAGCGATCTACGAGCAGTACTTC. Amino acids: CASSFGLAIYEQYF.

This CDR3 is CASSGDVDLANYGYTF. Here the CDR3 DNA reads TGTGCCAGCAGCGGGGACGTCGACTTAGCTAACTATGGCTACACCTTC. The V gene is TRBV5-6, the J gene TRBJ1-2; perhaps TRBD1 as D (5 bases). CDR1 SGHDT and CDR2 YYEEEE come from the germline V gene. This CDR3 has 16 residues. V shed 4 bases and J shed 0 bases, with 16 bases lying between them.

This chain uses TRBV4-2 with TRBJ2-5; possibly TRBD2 for D (6 bases). The J call may be wrong; the DNA end is better matched by TRBJ2-7. Germline CDR1 and CDR2: LGHNA and YNFKEQ. The CDR3 runs 12 residues. The CDR3 sequence is CASSRTGDEQYF. The CDR3 DNA reads as TGTGCCAGCAGCCGGACGGGAGACGAGCAGTACTTC.

The chain links TRBV19 to TRBJ1-3, with D maybe TRBD1 (5 bases). Germline V lookup: CDR1 LNHDA, CDR2 SQIVND (reference sequence). With 11 bases removed from V and 2 bases from J, the gap between germline ends came to 16 bases. The CDR3 length is 14 residues. The DNA for the CDR3 is TGTGCCGTGGGGGAGAGGGGACCTGGAAACACCATATATTTT. Its protein product is CAVGERGPGNTIYF. The entire variable domain, with the rest obtained from reference TRBV19 and TRBJ1-3, is as follows: DGGITQSPKYLFRKEGQNVTLSCEQNLNHDAMYWYRQDPGQGLRLIYYSQIVNDFQKGDIAEGYSVSREKKESFPLTVTSAQKNPTAFYLCAVGERGPGNTIYFGEGSWLTVV.

This clone was picked up one time. V and J are TRBV5-4 and TRBJ2-3, with D maybe TRBD1 (6 bases). The V end was cut by 1 base, the J end by 3 bases, with 15 bases between. The CDR3 length is 16 residues. The germline gives CDR1 SGHNT, CDR2 YYREEE (reference sequence). CDR3 nucleotide sequence: TGTGCCAGCAGCTTGCCAACGGACAGTCCTACAGATACGCAGTATTTT. Protein sequence: CASSLPTDSPTDTQYF. The full variable domain, its missing parts supplied by reference TRBV5-4 and TRBJ2-3, is ETGVTQSPTHLIKTRGQQVTLRCSSQSGHNTVSWYQQALGQGPQFIFQYYREEENGRGNFPPRFSGLQFPNYSSELNVNALELDDSALYLCASSLPTDSPTDTQYFGPGTRLTVL.

This clone was seen just once. V and J are TRBV19 and TRBJ2-5; 7 bases are a match to TRBD2. Trimming at V came to 5 bases and at J to 4 bases, leaving 13 bases not matched to a gene. Germline-derived CDR1 and CDR2 are LNHDA and SQIVND (reference sequence). The CDR3 has 16 residues. DNA of the CDR3: TGTGCCAGTAGTTGGAGTAGCGGGCTTGAGCGAGAGACCCAGTACTTC. It codes for CASSWSSGLERETQYF.

The chain's CDR3 is CASPGPRKAVLYGYTF. The CDR3 DNA reads as TGTGCCAGCCCAGGGCCCCGTAAGGCCGTACTTTATGGCTACACCTTC. The chain recombines TRBV27 with TRBJ1-2; D is perhaps TRBD1 (5 bases). Deletions cut 8 bases from V and 5 bases from J, with 24 bases between. This CDR3 region has 16 residues. The germline gives CDR1 MNHEY, CDR2 SMNVEV (reference sequence).

The chain carries TRBV15 and TRBJ1-1, with 8 bases matching TRBD1. Germline assignment: CDR1 LNHNV and CDR2 YYDKDF (reference sequence). The CDR3 runs 14 residues. V gave up 3 bases and J gave up 6 bases; unmatched junction bases: 6. CDR3 in amino acids: CATSRDRAPSEAFF. CDR3 sequence (DNA): TGTGCCACCAGCAGGGACAGGGCCCCGTCTGAAGCTTTCTTT.

The chain carries TRBV27 and TRBJ2-1, with TRBD2 matching 9 bases. Losses at the gene ends were 5 bases for V and 2 bases for J; bases not matched to a gene: 7. The V gene's germline CDR1 is MNHEY and CDR2 SMNVEV (reference sequence). The CDR3 is 16 residues long. CDR3 protein: CASSPIAGAAYNEQFF. CDR3 nucleotides: TGTGCCAGCAGTCCTATAGCGGGAGCAGCCTACAATGAGCAGTTCTTC.

This rearrangement joins TRBV2 to TRBJ1-1; D possibly corresponds to TRBD1 (6 bases). The germline V gene encodes CDR1 SNHLY and CDR2 FYNNEI. The V and J ends lost 6 bases and 4 bases respectively, with 15 bases between them. CDR3 length: 14 residues. For the CDR3, the DNA is TGTGCCAGCAGGGGGACAATAGGGTCCACTGAAGCTTTCTTT. Residues: CASRGTIGSTEAFF.

The chain employs TRBV6-6 and TRBJ2-1; D remains unclear. V was pared by 3 bases and J by 8 bases, with 17 bases between. CDR1 MNHNY and CDR2 SVGAGI come from the germline V gene (reference sequence). The CDR3 consists of 15 residues. The CDR3 sequence is CASSYSSGMGDEQFF. DNA for the CDR3: TGTGCCAGCAGTTATAGTTCTGGGATGGGCGATGAGCAGTTCTTC.

The chain employs TRBV14 and TRBJ1-6; 8 nucleotides match TRBD1. The CDR3 totals 16 residues. With V trimmed by 0 bases and J by 10 bases, 8 bases remained unmatched. Per germline, CDR1 SGHDN and CDR2 FVKESK. Here the CDR3 reads CASSQDISGGESPLHF. DNA of the CDR3: TGTGCCAGCAGCCAAGATATATCAGGGGGCGAATCACCCCTCCACTTT.

Here the CDR3 reads CASSTDGNEQYF. The DNA of the CDR3 is TGTGCCAGCAGCACGGACGGCAACGAGCAGTACTTC. The J gene is TRBJ2-7, the V gene TRBV5-6; no firm D call. CDR1 SGHDT and CDR2 YYEEEE come from the germline V gene. V was pared by 4 bases and J by 5 bases, with 10 bases between. The CDR3 extends over 12 amino acids.

This clone turned up a few times. This rearrangement joins TRBV6-5 to TRBJ1-1; D gene uncertain. CDR3 length: 12 residues. CDR1 is MNHEY and CDR2 is SVGAGI in the germline V gene. V gave up 10 bases and J gave up 1 base, with 10 bases separating them. CDR3 DNA: TGTGCCACACAATCCGGGAACACTGAAGCTTTCTTT. It codes for CATQSGNTEAFF.

Judged by abundance, this clone is medium-sized. The CDR3 DNA is TGCGCCAGTAAGTCCTGGGGGGAAGCCTCCTACGAGCAGTACTTC. This codes for CASKSWGEASYEQYF. This chain connects TRBV5-1 to TRBJ2-7, with D perhaps TRBD2 (6 bases). V lost 8 bases and J lost 0, with 18 bases in between. Looked up from germline, CDR1 is SGHRS and CDR2 is YFSETQ. CDR3 length equals 15 residues.

This chain uses TRBV7-9 with TRBJ2-7; 12 positions agree with TRBD1. The length of the CDR3 is 15 residues. With 4 bases clipped from V and 6 bases from J, the junction kept 7 bases outside the gene matches. The germline gives CDR1 SEHNR, CDR2 FQNEAQ (reference sequence). The CDR3 reads CASSSPGTGGIEQYF. The DNA for the CDR3 is TGTGCCAGCAGCTCCCCAGGGACAGGGGGCATCGAGCAGTACTTC.

The gene calls are TRBV5-4 and TRBJ2-1, with TRBD2 matching 16 bases. The germline V gene has CDR1 SGHNT and CDR2 YYREEE (reference sequence). The ends lost 4 bases at V and 0 bases at J; junction bases unmatched: 4. This CDR3 region has 18 residues. CDR3 DNA sequence: TGTGCCAGCAGCCCGGGACTAGCGGGGGGGAGCTCCTACAATGAGCAGTTCTTC. It encodes CASSPGLAGGSSYNEQFF. The whole variable domain, remainder taken from reference TRBV5-4 and TRBJ2-1, is ETGVTQSPTHLIKTRGQQVTLRCSSQSGHNTVSWYQQALGQGPQFIFQYYREEENGRGNFPPRFSGLQFPNYSSELNVNALELDDSALYLCASSPGLAGGSSYNEQFFGPGTRLTVL.

V usage is TRBV5-1 and J usage is TRBJ2-3; no reliable D call. V lost 4 bases, J lost 0 bases, and 12 bases lay in between. Germline values: CDR1 SGHRS, CDR2 YFSETQ. CDR3 length: 15 amino acids. This chain's CDR3 is CASSQTLSSTDTQYF. The DNA of the CDR3 is TGCGCCAGCAGCCAGACGTTATCTAGCACAGATACGCAGTATTTT.

The chain joins TRBV19 to TRBJ2-1, with TRBD2 matching over 7 bases. Trimming at V came to 3 bases and at J to 5 bases, leaving 1 base not matched to a gene. CDR3 length: 13 residues. Germline V gene sequence: CDR1 LNHDA, CDR2 SQIVND (reference sequence). The CDR3 is CASSMGTNNEQFF. As DNA, the CDR3 is TGTGCCAGTAGTATGGGGACTAACAATGAGCAGTTCTTC.

The chain combines TRBV6-1 with TRBJ2-7; D gene uncertain. Germline CDR1 is MNHNS and CDR2 is SASEGT. This CDR3 has 14 amino acids. Trimming cost V 1 base and J 5 bases, with 12 bases left between them. CDR3 sequence reads: CASSEGRISNEQYF. The CDR3 DNA follows: TGTGCCAGCAGTGAAGGACGAATTAGTAACGAGCAGTACTTC.

The chain couples TRBV5-1 to TRBJ1-1, with 8 bases identical to TRBD1. This CDR3 has 15 amino acids. Germline CDR1 reads SGHRS; CDR2 reads YFSETQ. J was trimmed by 6 bases and V by 4 bases; bases with no gene match: 11. CDR3: CASSLRQGRRAEAFF. The DNA for the CDR3 is TGCGCCAGCAGCCTCAGACAGGGGAGGAGGGCTGAAGCTTTCTTT.